The 25 T cell receptor beta chains below were found in one sample sequenced in a study of OX40 agonist ivuxolimab in advanced cancers. Generated by immunoSEQ multiplex PCR, the TCRdb table keeps only in-frame clones and is missing some. The table lists about 98,000 clones, 90% to 95% of them singletons, with about 0.24% in the top ten. Specimen: CD4+ or CD8+ T cells sorted from blood, collected in a trial of the OX40 agonist ivuxolimab. These TCRs come from an adult with an advanced solid tumor such as melanoma, head and neck, liver or kidney cancer.

The chain employs TRBV2 and TRBJ1-4, with TRBD1 as a possible D gene (6 bases). The CDR3 spans 13 residues. Germline V lookup: CDR1 SNHLY, CDR2 FYNNEI. The V and J ends lost 2 bases and 7 bases respectively, with 8 bases between them. The CDR3: CASSERGSEKLFF. The CDR3 DNA reads as TGTGCCAGCAGTGAAAGGGGGAGTGAAAAACTGTTTTTT.

For the CDR3, the DNA is TGCGCCAGCAGCCCCCTAGCGGGGCGAATCTACAATGAGCAGTTCTTC. It translates to CASSPLAGRIYNEQFF. The chain uses TRBV5-1 and TRBJ2-1, with 9 bases aligning to TRBD2. V lost 4 bases, J lost 3 bases, and 8 bases stayed unmatched. The CDR3 runs 16 residues. The germline V gene has CDR1 SGHRS and CDR2 YFSETQ.

This chain connects TRBV18 to TRBJ1-3; D not certain. V lost 5 bases and J 7 bases, leaving 15 bases between the germline ends. The CDR3 has 14 residues. Germline V gives CDR1 KGHSH, CDR2 LQKENI. DNA of the CDR3: TGTGCCAGCTCATCTCCAGGAACGAGGAACACCATATATTTT. Protein sequence: CASSSPGTRNTIYF.

This sequence joins TRBV5-1 and TRBJ1-5; D might be TRBD1 (6 bases). Trimming removed 0 bases from V and 7 bases from J, with 8 bases in between. CDR3 length: 13 residues. Germline V gene lookup returns CDR1 SGHRS and CDR2 YFSETQ. The CDR3 sequence: CASSLDREQPQHF. The DNA for the CDR3 is TGCGCCAGCAGCTTGGACAGGGAACAGCCCCAGCATTTT. Supplemented by reference TRBV5-1 and TRBJ1-5, the full variable domain reads KAGVTQTPRYLIKTRGQQVTLSCSPISGHRSVSWYQQTPGQGLQFLFEYFSETQRNKGNFPGRFSGRQFSNSRSEMNVSTLELGDSALYLCASSLDREQPQHFGDGTRLSIL.

The J gene is TRBJ2-2, the V gene TRBV6-1; weak D call: TRBD1 (5 bases). Germline V gene sequence: CDR1 MNHNS, CDR2 SASEGT. V was trimmed by 3 bases and J by 1 base, leaving 12 bases between them. CDR3 length equals 16 residues. In DNA form, the CDR3 reads TGTGCCAGCAGTGAGAGAGCAGGGATGAACACCGGGGAGCTGTTTTTT. It is translated as CASSERAGMNTGELFF.

This chain connects TRBV9 to TRBJ2-2; the D gene is possibly TRBD1 (5 bases). The CDR3 sequence is 17 residues long. The V gene's germline CDR1 is SGDLS and CDR2 YYNGEE. The germline V and J ends were trimmed by 0 bases and 4 bases, with 16 bases remaining between them. In DNA form, the CDR3 reads TGTGCCAGCAGCGTAGTACCCTCTGACAGCTTCACCGGGGAGCTGTTTTTT. This gives the protein CASSVVPSDSFTGELFF.

V and J are TRBV6-5 and TRBJ1-2, with D unresolved. With 2 bases removed from V and 5 bases from J, the gap between germline ends came to 6 bases. There are 12 residues in the CDR3. CDR1 MNHEY and CDR2 SVGAGI come from the germline V gene. The CDR3 protein is CASSYGIYGYTF. CDR3 DNA: TGTGCCAGCAGTTACGGAATTTATGGCTACACCTTC.

This chain links TRBV6-5 with TRBJ2-7, with a weak D call TRBD1 (5 bases). Looked up from germline, CDR1 is MNHEY and CDR2 is SVGAGI. This CDR3 is 14 amino acids long. Trimming removed 0 bases from V and 7 bases from J, with 13 bases in between. The CDR3 DNA reads as TGTGCCAGCAGTTACTCAAGGGCCCCAGGGGAGCAGTACTTC. Translated, it gives CASSYSRAPGEQYF.

V gene TRBV30 combines with J gene TRBJ1-4, with D hard to call. Between the trimmed V and J ends, which lost 4 bases and 3 bases, there was a span of 12 bases. The germline V gene encodes CDR1 GTSNPN and CDR2 SVGIG (reference sequence). This CDR3 is 14 amino acids long. Written as DNA, the CDR3 is TGTGCCTGGAAGGTTTATGCATCTAATGAAAAACTGTTTTTT. Translated, it gives CAWKVYASNEKLFF.

V and J are TRBV30 and TRBJ1-1, with D hard to call. The CDR3 runs to 13 residues. Germline V lookup: CDR1 GTSNPN, CDR2 SVGIG (reference sequence). The V gene lost 8 bases and the J gene lost 3 bases, with 16 bases spanning the gap. Here the CDR3 reads CAGPGVADTEAFF. CDR3 sequence (DNA): TGTGCCGGGCCCGGGGTGGCGGACACTGAAGCTTTCTTT.

The chain uses TRBV5-1 and TRBJ2-1; 9 bases map to TRBD2. The CDR3 loop spans 16 amino acids. V lost 0 bases, J lost 0 bases, and 1 base stayed unmatched. The germline V gene has CDR1 SGHRS and CDR2 YFSETQ. The CDR3 loop reads CASSLVAGVSYNEQFF. The CDR3, as DNA: TGCGCCAGCAGCTTGGTAGCGGGAGTCTCCTACAATGAGCAGTTCTTC.

The V call is TRBV5-5, the J call TRBJ2-1, with a possible D match to TRBD1 (5 bases). The CDR3 has 14 amino acids. Germline assignment: CDR1 SGHKS and CDR2 YYEKEE (reference sequence). V lost 4 bases and J 2 bases, leaving 10 bases between the germline ends. The CDR3 spells CASSIDSTYNEQFF. In nucleotides, the CDR3 is TGTGCCAGCAGCATTGACAGTACCTACAATGAGCAGTTCTTC.

The chain uses TRBV29-1 and TRBJ2-3; D gene unclear. V lost 3 bases and J lost 0, with 4 bases in between. This CDR3 has 12 residues. Per germline, CDR1 SQVTM and CDR2 ANQGSEA. This CDR3 is CSVEPSTDTQYF. Here the CDR3 DNA reads TGCAGCGTTGAGCCCAGCACAGATACGCAGTATTTT.

The chain carries TRBV4-3 and TRBJ1-3, with D possibly matching TRBD1 (5 bases). The CDR3 is made up of 15 amino acids. V shed 4 bases and J shed 2 bases, with 12 bases lying between them. Germline V lookup: CDR1 LGHNA, CDR2 YSLEER. CDR3 DNA sequence: TGCGCCAGCAGCCCTTCGGGGGGGACTGGAAACACCATATATTTT. This translates into CASSPSGGTGNTIYF.

V usage is TRBV5-5 and J usage is TRBJ2-3; 11 nucleotides match TRBD2. The CDR3 is 18 amino acids. The germline V gene encodes CDR1 SGHKS and CDR2 YYEKEE (reference sequence). V lost 3 bases and J lost 3; bases outside the gene matches: 12. The CDR3 DNA reads as TGTGCCAGCAGCTGGGCCGTAGCGGGAGGGCCTGGTACAGATACGCAGTATTTT. Translating gives CASSWAVAGGPGTDTQYF.

This clone is a singleton in its sample. The genes are TRBV2 and TRBJ2-5, with unresolved D. Germline CDR1 SNHLY, CDR2 FYNNEI. This CDR3 has 12 residues. Trimming cost V 4 bases and J 0 bases, with 3 bases left between them. For the CDR3, the DNA is TGTGCCAGCAGTGTGTACCAAGAGACCCAGTACTTC. It encodes CASSVYQETQYF.

The chain employs TRBV4-2 and TRBJ2-4; perhaps TRBD2 as D (6 bases). V lost 4 bases and J lost 7, with 14 bases in between. The germline gives CDR1 LGHNA, CDR2 YNFKEQ. The CDR3 totals 14 residues. This chain's CDR3 is CASSPRDSGNIQYF. The CDR3 nucleotides read TGTGCCAGCAGCCCTAGGGACTCGGGGAACATTCAGTACTTC.

This clone was seen a handful of times. The chain employs TRBV7-2 and TRBJ1-1, with 8 bases lining up with TRBD1. Germline CDR1 and CDR2: SGHTA and FQGNSA. This CDR3 is built from 15 residues. Unmatched junction bases numbered 5, after V lost 1 base and J lost 4 bases. Here the CDR3 reads CASSLVIGTGTEAFF. The CDR3 DNA reads TGTGCCAGCAGCTTAGTAATCGGGACAGGCACTGAAGCTTTCTTT.

The CDR3 region is CASSTPWGQFYGYTF. In DNA form, the CDR3 reads TGTGCCAGCAGTACCCCATGGGGACAGTTCTATGGCTACACCTTC. The chain couples TRBV28 to TRBJ1-2, with 7 bases that match TRBD1. The CDR3 length is 15 residues. CDR1 and CDR2 (germline): MDHEN, SYDVKM. V gave up 5 bases and J gave up 4 bases; unmatched junction bases: 10.

The CDR3 DNA reads as TGTGCCAGCAGTTACAGAGGGGACGGCGCAGATACGCAGTATTTT. It codes for CASSYRGDGADTQYF. The chain joins TRBV6-5 to TRBJ2-3; TRBD1 or TRBD2 may be the D gene (5 bases each). Germline CDR1 and CDR2: MNHEY and SVGAGI. V lost 2 bases, J lost 4 bases, and 13 bases lay in between. This CDR3 is built from 15 residues.

The CDR3 nucleotides are TGCGCCAGCAGCTTGTATATGGGGGGGGAGACCCAGTACTTC. It translates to CASSLYMGGETQYF. This rearrangement joins TRBV5-1 to TRBJ2-5; 7 bases line up with TRBD2. V gave up 1 base and J gave up 5 bases; unmatched junction bases: 5. This CDR3 is built from 14 residues. Germline CDR1 SGHRS, CDR2 YFSETQ.

This chain connects TRBV6-5 to TRBJ1-5, with D possibly being TRBD1 (5 bases). CDR3 length: 15 residues. Germline values: CDR1 MNHEY, CDR2 SVGAGI. Trimming left V 5 bases short and J 3 bases short, with 14 bases between. The CDR3 reads CASSRGAGHNQPQHF. The CDR3 bases are TGTGCCAGCAGTAGGGGTGCGGGCCACAATCAGCCCCAGCATTTT.

CDR3 sequence (DNA): TGTGCCAGTAGTATCCGACTAGCGGGAAGTAGTGAGCAGTTCTTC. This gives the protein CASSIRLAGSSEQFF. This rearrangement joins TRBV19 to TRBJ2-1, with 11 nucleotides matching TRBD2. CDR1 is LNHDA and CDR2 is SQIVND in the germline V gene (reference sequence). The V and J ends lost 3 bases and 9 bases, in that order; junction bases with no gene match: 7. There are 15 residues in the CDR3.

This clone was counted once. The chain combines TRBV4-3 with TRBJ1-2; tentatively, D is TRBD1 (5 bases). Trimming took off 0 bases at V and 3 bases at J, with 11 bases between the two ends. CDR3 length: 15 residues. Germline CDR1 and CDR2: LGHNA and YSLEER. The CDR3 DNA follows: TGCGCCAGCAGCCAAGATCCCCAGGGAGACTATGGCTACACCTTC. This sequence encodes CASSQDPQGDYGYTF.

The V call is TRBV5-1, the J call TRBJ2-3; 14 bases agree with TRBD2. This CDR3 comprises 17 residues. The V segment lost 6 bases and the J segment 1 base; nucleotides outside the gene matches: 7. CDR1 and CDR2 from the germline V gene are SGHRS and YFSETQ. Here the CDR3 DNA reads TGCGCCAGCACCGGAGGGACTAGCGGGGGCCGCACAGATACGCAGTATTTT. Residues: CASTGGTSGGRTDTQYF.